The TCR beta chain described here comes from a study of T cell responses to AZD1222 COVID-19 vaccine. Looking at the study overall: The study pooled second doses at about 4 or about 12 weeks.

Repertoires were generated with immunoSEQ multiplex PCR, while TCRdb's copy carries only in-frame clones and drops some. The sample contains roughly 170,000 clones, approximately 91% of which appear only once. Findings and limits, study-wide: Only 5 or 6 people who got AZD1222 tested seropositive at baseline. A mostly white British donor set with more females was recruited, and clonal diversity was possibly underestimated. Spike-specific TCR breadth and depth both grew after two AZD1222 doses.

Of note for this clone: The antigen remains undetermined.

From germline, CDR1 is SGHAT and CDR2 FQNNGV. The CDR3 runs 12 residues. V was pared by 5 bases and J by 11 bases, with 16 bases between. The sequence came from an adult in good health. The V call is TRBV11-2, the J call TRBJ2-7; D remains ambiguous. Sample: peripheral blood, taken on day 0 of AZD1222 vaccination. The CDR3 DNA reads as TGTGCCAGCAGCAAGAGCCGGCAACAAAAGTACTTC. Encoded protein: CASSKSRQQKYF. Filled out from reference TRBV11-2 and TRBJ2-7, the complete variable domain reads EAGVAQSPRYKIIEKRQSVAFWCNPISGHATLYWYQQILGQGPKLLIQFQNNGVVDDSQLPKDRFSAERLKGVDSTLKIQPAKLEDSAVYLCASSKSRQQKYFGPGTRLTVT.